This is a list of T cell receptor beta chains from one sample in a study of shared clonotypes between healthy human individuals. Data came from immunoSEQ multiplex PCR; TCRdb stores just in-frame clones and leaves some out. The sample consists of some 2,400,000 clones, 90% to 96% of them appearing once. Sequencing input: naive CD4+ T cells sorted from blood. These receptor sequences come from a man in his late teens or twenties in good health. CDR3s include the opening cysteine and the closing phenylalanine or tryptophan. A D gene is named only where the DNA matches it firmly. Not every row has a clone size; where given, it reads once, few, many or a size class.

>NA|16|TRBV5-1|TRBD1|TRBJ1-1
CASSTGTDEMNTEAFF
TGCGCCAGCAGCACCGGGACAGACGAAATGAACACTGAAGCTTTCTTT
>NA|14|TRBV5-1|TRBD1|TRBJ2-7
CASSKGQGIHEQYF
TGCGCCAGCAGCAAGGGACAGGGGATACACGAGCAGTACTTC
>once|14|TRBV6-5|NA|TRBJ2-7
CASSPGSEGYEQYF
TGTGCCAGCAGTCCGGGGAGCGAGGGCTACGAGCAGTACTTC
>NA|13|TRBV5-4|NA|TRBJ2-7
CASSLYPPLEQYF
TGTGCCAGCAGCTTGTACCCTCCCCTGGAGCAGTACTTC
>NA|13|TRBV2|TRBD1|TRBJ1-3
CANGTDSGNTIYF
TGTGCCAACGGGACAGACTCTGGAAACACCATATATTTT
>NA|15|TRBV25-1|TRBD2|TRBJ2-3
CASSEASGSTDTQYF
TGTGCCAGCAGTGAAGCTAGCGGGAGCACAGATACGCAGTATTTT
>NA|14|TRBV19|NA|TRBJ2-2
CASQLAVNTGELFF
TGTGCCAGTCAACTCGCGGTGAACACCGGGGAGCTGTTTTTT
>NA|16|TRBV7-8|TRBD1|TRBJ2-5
CASSLAGTGRKETQYF
TGTGCCAGCAGCTTAGCGGGGACAGGGAGAAAAGAGACCCAGTACTTC
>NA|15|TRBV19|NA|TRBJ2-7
CASSAGTRSSYEQYF
TGTGCCAGTAGTGCCGGGACCAGGAGCTCCTACGAGCAGTACTTC
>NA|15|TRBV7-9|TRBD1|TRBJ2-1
CASSTSGTGPDEQFF
TGTGCCAGCAGCACCTCCGGGACAGGTCCTGATGAGCAGTTCTTC
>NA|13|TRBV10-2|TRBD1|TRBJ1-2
CASSERSGGGYTF
TGCGCCAGCAGTGAAAGGTCAGGGGGCGGCTACACCTTC
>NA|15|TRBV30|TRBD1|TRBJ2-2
CAWSREVTGAGELFF
TGTGCCTGGAGCCGAGAGGTGACAGGGGCCGGGGAGCTGTTTTTT
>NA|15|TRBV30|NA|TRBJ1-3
CAWSPDRVSGNTIYF
TGTGCCTGGTCGCCAGACAGAGTCTCTGGAAACACCATATATTTT
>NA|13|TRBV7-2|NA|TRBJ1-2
CASSLAGLGGYTF
TGTGCCAGCAGCTTAGCAGGGTTGGGTGGCTACACCTTC
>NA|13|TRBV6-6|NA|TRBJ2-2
CASTNRNTGELFF
TGTGCCAGCACCAACAGGAACACCGGGGAGCTGTTTTTT
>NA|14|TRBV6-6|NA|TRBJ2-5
CASRPAVLRATQYF
TGTGCCAGCAGGCCCGCCGTACTCCGAGCGACCCAGTACTTC
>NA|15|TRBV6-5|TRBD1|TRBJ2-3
CASTPGTGSTDTQYF
TGTGCCAGCACCCCCGGGACAGGAAGCACAGATACGCAGTATTTT
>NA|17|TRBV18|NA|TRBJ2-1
CASSPLGRGRRVNEQFF
TGTGCCAGCTCACCCTTGGGTCGTGGACGGCGTGTGAATGAGCAGTTCTTC
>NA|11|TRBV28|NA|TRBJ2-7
CASVSGWEQYF
TGTGCCAGTGTATCCGGTTGGGAGCAGTACTTC
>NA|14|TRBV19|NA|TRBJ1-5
CASSIGPANQPQHF
TGTGCCAGTAGTATAGGACCTGCCAATCAGCCCCAGCATTTT
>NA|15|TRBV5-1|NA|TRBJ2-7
CASSPTEGLRYEQYF
TGCGCCAGCAGCCCAACAGAAGGGCTAAGGTACGAGCAGTACTTC
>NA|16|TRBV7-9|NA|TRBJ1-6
CATQEDGRAAGSPLHF
TGTGCCACCCAAGAAGACGGTCGCGCGGCCGGATCACCCCTCCACTTT
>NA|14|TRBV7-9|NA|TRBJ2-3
CASSTGLPPDTQYF
TGTGCCAGCAGCACGGGACTTCCCCCAGATACGCAGTATTTT
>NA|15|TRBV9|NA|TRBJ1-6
CASSVGPGKGSPLHF
TGTGCCAGCAGCGTAGGTCCGGGAAAAGGATCACCCCTCCACTTT
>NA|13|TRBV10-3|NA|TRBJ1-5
CAIGPDPNQPQHF
TGTGCCATCGGGCCAGACCCTAATCAGCCCCAGCATTTT
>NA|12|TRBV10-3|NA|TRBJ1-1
CAISEFLGGAFF
TGTGCCATCAGTGAGTTTTTGGGTGGGGCTTTCTTT
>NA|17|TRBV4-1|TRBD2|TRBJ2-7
CASSQGWGGSTSYEQYF
TGCGCCAGCAGCCAAGGGTGGGGCGGGAGTACCTCCTACGAGCAGTACTTC
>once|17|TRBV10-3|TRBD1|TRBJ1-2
CAISEDPWDRGPHGYTF
TGTGCCATCAGTGAGGATCCTTGGGACAGGGGGCCTCATGGCTACACCTTC
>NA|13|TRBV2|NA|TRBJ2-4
CASSLNAKNIQYF
TGTGCCAGCAGTTTGAATGCCAAAAACATTCAGTACTTC
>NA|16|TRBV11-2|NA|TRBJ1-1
CASSNIRGKRDTEAFF
TGTGCCAGCAGCAACATACGGGGGAAGAGGGACACTGAAGCTTTCTTT
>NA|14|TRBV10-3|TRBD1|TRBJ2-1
CAISPGGMGYEQFF
TGTGCCATCAGTCCAGGGGGTATGGGCTATGAGCAGTTCTTC
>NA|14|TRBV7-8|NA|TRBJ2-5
CASSLQGGWETQYF
TGTGCCAGCAGCCTCCAGGGCGGTTGGGAGACCCAGTACTTC
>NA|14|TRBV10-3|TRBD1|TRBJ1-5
CAISGSGTDQPQHF
TGTGCCATCAGTGGTTCCGGGACAGATCAGCCCCAGCATTTT
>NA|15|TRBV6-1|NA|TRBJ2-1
CASSERAAVNNEQFF
TGTGCCAGCAGTGAAAGGGCAGCGGTGAACAATGAGCAGTTCTTC
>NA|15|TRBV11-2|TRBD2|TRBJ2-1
CASSFGTSGYNEQFF
TGTGCCAGCAGCTTCGGGACTAGCGGCTACAATGAGCAGTTCTTC
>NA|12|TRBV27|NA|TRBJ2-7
CASSLVGGEQYF
TGTGCCAGCAGTCTCGTCGGGGGAGAGCAGTACTTC
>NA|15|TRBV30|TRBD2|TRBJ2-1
CAWSLNSGGANEQFF
TGTGCCTGGAGCCTGAATAGCGGGGGGGCAAATGAGCAGTTCTTC
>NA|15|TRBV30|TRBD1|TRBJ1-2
CAWSVPGTANYGYTF
TGTGCCTGGAGTGTGCCGGGGACAGCTAACTATGGCTACACCTTC
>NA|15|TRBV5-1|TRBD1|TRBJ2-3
CASSRRGQVEDTQYF
TGCGCCAGCAGCCGGAGGGGACAGGTAGAAGATACGCAGTATTTT
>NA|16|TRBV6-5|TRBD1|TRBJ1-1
CASSYWTGDEGTEAFF
TGTGCCAGCAGTTACTGGACAGGGGACGAGGGCACTGAAGCTTTCTTT
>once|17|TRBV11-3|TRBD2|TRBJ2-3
CASSSGLAGGMADTQYF
TGTGCCAGCAGCTCTGGACTAGCGGGAGGAATGGCAGATACGCAGTATTTT